The T cell receptor (beta chain) under discussion was sequenced for a study of blood T cell repertoires in COVID-19. The wider study: The cDNA or gDNA used as material had been derived from T cells, B-cell-depleted T cells, or PBMCs.

The assay was immunoSEQ multiplex PCR, and TCRdb's table has in-frame clones only and misses some. The sample yields roughly 150,000 clones, almost 85% seen once. Seattle researchers signed up patients amid active infection and tracked them longitudinally. The CDR3 covers 17 residues. CDR1 is SGHAT and CDR2 is FQNNGV in the germline V gene. V lost 7 bases, J lost 2 bases, and 11 bases stayed unmatched. This sequence joins TRBV11-2 and TRBJ2-2; 9 bases fit TRBD1. The receptor was derived from a woman older than 75 with COVID-19, enrolled during active disease. The specimen was peripheral blood. The CDR3: CASTHYGGQGNTGELFF. The CDR3 nucleotides read TGTGCCAGCACCCATTATGGGGGACAGGGTAACACCGGGGAGCTGTTTTTT.